The present entry profiles one T cell receptor beta chain with its context. Its antigen remains unidentified. Genomic DNA provided the template from which TCR beta VDJ and CDR3 profiles were obtained. Each CDR3 protein is one row after TCRdb ran MiXCR on the reads. The top ten hold 40% to 55% of the sample, which has under 200,000 distinct CDR3 sequences, about 64% seen once. The trim removed 1 base at V and 4 bases at J, leaving 7 bases unmatched. The CDR3 totals 16 residues. Germline CDR1 is SGHTA and CDR2 is FQGNSA. These data belong to a study of CD8+CD57+ T cells in acquired aplastic anemia. About the study: Isolated CD4+ and CD8+ cells, once sorted, yielded DNA averaging roughly 3 ug. Study observations and caveats: Overlapping CD8+ CDR3 repertoires of patients and controls contained around 30 shared sequences.

In patients chosen for sequencing, flow cytometry had shown CD8+CD57+ cell expansion. Patients had received no therapy at the time of blood sampling. Material: sorted CD4+, CD8+, or CD8+CD57+ T cells (not recorded which) from PBMCs. The TCR sequence derives from a human donor with aplastic anemia. The chain employs TRBV7-2 and TRBJ2-5; 9 bases agree with TRBD2. The CDR3: CASSLVGGRGVETQYF. CDR3 coding DNA: TGTGCCAGCAGCTTAGTGGGCGGGAGGGGGGTAGAGACCCAGTACTTC.